Shown below are 13 T cell receptor beta chains from a single sample sequenced in a study of cytomegalovirus exposure and HLA in healthy donors (dated by TCRdb to about 2017). The library was prepared using the immunoSEQ multiplex PCR assay. For the multiplex PCR, a mixture combining 60 forward primers for TCR Vbeta segments and 13 reverse primers for TCR Jbeta segments was used. Held by TCRdb, this immuneACCESS table contains in-frame sequences only and omits some clones. Under half of the omission traces to an unresolved V gene where checked; the cause of the rest is unknown. Present in this sample are around 190,000 clones, around three quarters of which were seen just once. Around 14% of the sample goes to the ten largest clones. The specimen was PBMCs. The receptors come from a woman aged 25 to 39 in good health and CMV-seropositive.

Regarding this clone: Other DNA sequences in the sample encode the same CDR3. V gene TRBV27 combines with J gene TRBJ2-7; 7 bases are shared with TRBD1. After removal of 6 bases from V and 4 bases from J, the junction contained 9 bases not matched to a gene. CDR1 is MNHEY and CDR2 is SMNVEV in the germline V gene (reference sequence). The CDR3 consists of 14 residues. For the CDR3, the DNA is TGTGCCAGCAGACGACAGGGATCTTCATACGAGCAGTACTTC. This gives the protein CASRRQGSSYEQYF.

The chain's CDR3 is CASRDWRLRNTEAFF. Here the CDR3 DNA reads TGTGCCAGTAGGGATTGGAGGCTGAGGAACACTGAAGCTTTCTTT. The rearrangement uses TRBV19 and TRBJ1-1; D is uncertain. This CDR3 has 15 residues. The germline V gene encodes CDR1 LNHDA and CDR2 SQIVND (reference sequence). The ends were cut back, 6 bases at V and 1 base at J, with 15 bases in the middle.

V and J are TRBV6-4 and TRBJ2-1, with TRBD2 matching over 12 bases. Per the germline V gene, CDR1 is MRHNA and CDR2 is SNTAGT. J was trimmed by 8 bases and V by 4 bases; bases with no gene match: 6. The CDR3 has 15 residues. CDR3 region: CASSVLAGGPDEQFF. CDR3 nucleotide sequence: TGTGCCAGCAGTGTTCTAGCGGGAGGGCCTGATGAGCAGTTCTTC.

Only a few counts were recorded for this clone. The V and J genes are TRBV4-2 and TRBJ1-2; D may be TRBD1 (5 bases). The CDR3 is made up of 16 amino acids. Per the germline V gene, CDR1 is LGHNA and CDR2 is YNFKEQ. V was cut by 0 bases and J by 3 bases, with 14 bases left in between. The CDR3 is CASSQDRGAWHYGYTF. In DNA form, the CDR3 reads TGTGCCAGCAGCCAAGATAGGGGTGCGTGGCACTATGGCTACACCTTC.

The J gene is TRBJ1-5, the V gene TRBV6-5; 8 positions match TRBD1. J lost 4 bases, V lost 6 bases, and 5 bases had no gene match. The CDR3 runs to 14 residues. The germline V gene encodes CDR1 MNHEY and CDR2 SVGAGI. DNA for the CDR3: TGTGCCAGCAGAGGACAGGGAGCAAATCAGCCCCAGCATTTT. It specifies CASRGQGANQPQHF.

The chain carries TRBV6-5 and TRBJ1-4; 9 nucleotides align to TRBD1. V trimming: 6 bases; J trimming: 8 bases; junction bases outside the gene matches: 7. The CDR3 sequence is 14 residues long. Germline CDR1 and CDR2: MNHEY and SVGAGI. As DNA, the CDR3 is TGTGCCAGCAGCCGGGGACAGGGAAAAGAAAAACTGTTTTTT. Translating gives CASSRGQGKEKLFF.

The rearrangement uses TRBV4-1 and TRBJ1-2; D ambiguous. Trimming shortened V by 0 bases and J by 4 bases, and 12 bases separated the two germline ends. Germline V CDR1 and CDR2: MGHRA, YSYEKL. This CDR3 spans 15 amino acids. The chain's CDR3 is CASSQDRGVSYGYTF. In DNA, the CDR3 is TGCGCCAGCAGCCAAGACCGCGGGGTGAGCTATGGCTACACCTTC.

The chain joins TRBV6-6 to TRBJ2-1; D perhaps matches TRBD1 (6 bases). CDR3 size: 11 residues. CDR1 is MNHNY and CDR2 is SVGAGI in the germline V gene (reference sequence). With 4 bases removed from V and 10 bases from J, the gap between germline ends came to 8 bases. For the CDR3, the DNA is TGTGCCAGCAGTTTGGACAGAGAGCAGTTCTTC. Translating it yields CASSLDREQFF.

This sequence joins TRBV6-1 and TRBJ2-1, with 10 bases that match TRBD2. V gave up 4 bases and J gave up 10 bases; unmatched junction bases: 7. The CDR3 is 14 residues long. The germline V gene has CDR1 MNHNS and CDR2 SASEGT. The DNA for the CDR3 is TGTGCCAGCAGTGGGAAGCTAGCGGGGGAAGAGCAGTTCTTC. Translating gives CASSGKLAGEEQFF.

Note on this clone: One end of the junction is discordant with germline, which a read error may explain. V usage is TRBV7-9 and J usage is TRBJ2-7; 7 bases map to TRBD1. Germline V CDR1 and CDR2: SEHNR, FQNEAQ (reference sequence). The CDR3 is 14 amino acids. Here the CDR3 reads CASSLEGQTLRLDF. The CDR3 nucleotides read TGTGCCAGCAGCTTAGAGGGACAGACCCTACGTTTGGACTTC. Full variable domain (missing parts from reference TRBV7-9 and TRBJ2-7): DTGVSQNPRHKITKRGQNVTFRCDPISEHNRLYWYRQTLGQGPEFLTYFQNEAQLEKSRLLSDRFSAERPKGSFSTLEIQRTEQGDSAMYLCASSLEGQTLRLDFGPGTRLTVT.

The chain combines TRBV4-2 with TRBJ2-1, with D perhaps matching TRBD2 (7 bases). The ends were cut back, 0 bases at V and 4 bases at J, with 13 bases in the middle. Germline CDR1 is LGHNA and CDR2 is YNFKEQ. The CDR3 length is 16 residues. This chain's CDR3 is CASSQEVEGGYNEQFF. The CDR3 DNA reads as TGTGCCAGCAGCCAAGAAGTGGAGGGGGGGTACAATGAGCAGTTCTTC.

The chain recombines TRBV7-2 with TRBJ2-2; perhaps TRBD1 as D (6 bases). The germline V gene encodes CDR1 SGHTA and CDR2 FQGNSA. The germline V and J ends were trimmed by 5 bases and 0 bases, with 10 bases remaining between them. The CDR3 has 15 residues. CDR3 residues: CASSQDRSNTGELFF. For the CDR3, the DNA is TGTGCCAGCAGCCAGGACAGATCGAACACCGGGGAGCTGTTTTTT.

CDR3 loop: CASRPTGGYGYTF. The CDR3 bases are TGTGCCAGCAGACCGACAGGGGGCTATGGCTACACCTTC. J is TRBJ1-2 and V is TRBV5-4; 9 bases fit TRBD1. V trimming: 5 bases; J trimming: 4 bases; junction bases outside the gene matches: 3. The germline CDR1 and CDR2 sequences are SGHNT and YYREEE (reference sequence). The CDR3 extends over 13 amino acids.